This T cell receptor (beta chain) was captured in a study of cytomegalovirus exposure and HLA in healthy donors (dated by TCRdb to 2016 to 2017). Study-wide context: In an earlier analysis of fewer than 750 of the donors, about 270 Gb of sequence data and 117 million unique TCR beta sequences from 150 million to 200 million T cells were reported. An early release covering approximately 600 HLA-typed donors comprised roughly 300 gigabases of sequencing data and around 86 million unique TCR sequences. Among the approximately 400 genotyped donors, around 79% belonged to the genetic ancestry cluster associated with self-reported Caucasian donors. The aim of the study was to test whether cataloging public T cell receptors could identify signatures of past pathogen exposure. The study profiled the T cell repertoires of fewer than 850 subjects by immunosequencing and related them to cytomegalovirus serostatus. In addition to the first cohort of 666 subjects, a separate validation cohort of approximately 130 different subjects was used. The study combined high-throughput TCR immunosequencing, statistical association of individual TCRs with disease status, and machine learning to predict cytomegalovirus infection status. In a later analysis, previously published TCR beta repertoires from 550 to 700 donors were re-analyzed and high-resolution HLA genotyping was added so that TCR occurrence patterns could be studied. Rather than drawing on any new phenotypic data, the later analysis identified candidate immune exposures from TCR beta sequences and the way those sequences occurred across donors. In an earlier analysis of 500 to 650 of the donors, high-throughput TCR beta sequencing was used to judge whether each TCR beta V gene segment behaved as functional or pseudogenic. Alongside the repertoire data, information on donor age, sex, ethnicity and CMV serostatus was compiled. Genome-wide SNP genotypes for about 65% of the roughly 700 donors were used in a later genetic analysis, which treated that subset as a discovery cohort. Every discovery cohort repertoire had been produced on one sequencing platform. Both class I and class II loci were covered by HLA typing, at four-digit resolution. Typing coverage differed by locus: A, B, C, DRB1 and DQB1 were typed in roughly 629-630 donors, DQA1 in about 510, DPA1 in some 600, and DPB1 in 472. Roughly five DR-DQ haplotypes were handled as single units for association and clustering, since linkage in the cohort was strong. Among 398 genotyped donors of the cohort, an average of around 240,000 unique TCR beta nucleotide sequences were sequenced per donor, 15% to 20% of them non-productive. What the research found in general, with its limitations: CMV serostatus was the only immune exposure information available for the cohort. While some public TCRs were present in many individuals, most TCR sequences turned up only very rarely across donors. According to a later analysis, most CMV-associated TCR beta chains appeared to be HLA-restricted, and the HLA associations seemed to be driven largely by CMV exposure. The 87-base-pair reads could not distinguish some IMGT-functional V segments, including TRBV6-2 and TRBV6-3, so those segments were excluded. According to a later analysis, parvovirus B19, influenza, CMV and Epstein-Barr virus appeared linked to several top co-occurrence clusters. Specific HLA alleles were associated with more than 15,000 TCR beta sequences at a false discovery rate of 0.05 in a later analysis. In a later analysis, HLA-associated TCR beta chains showed more clonal expansion and lower generation probabilities than non-associated chains that were equally common. A group of highly shared sequence variants was considered likely to be a technical artifact of the sequencing pipeline. According to a later analysis, TCR association rates differed among HLA loci, with DRB1 alleles showing the most associated TCRs and HLA-C alleles showing the fewest. Cytomegalovirus status was reported to be diagnosed by the classifier with high specificity and sensitivity in both the original and validation cohorts. An association between a missense DCLRE1C variant and V-gene and J-gene trimming of TCR beta chains was found in a later genetic analysis and replicated in an independent cohort. The earlier analysis of approximately 590 of the donors excluded some 16 rarely observed V segments, including chromosome 9 orphons, because counts were too low. The study gave a list of 150 to 200 TCR beta chains associated with cytomegalovirus. A few of the identified cytomegalovirus-associated TCR beta chains were confirmed in vitro to be specific for cytomegalovirus antigens. Because HLA typing was unavailable for some donors at each locus, only the typed subset was used in association tests. According to the authors, the approach could potentially be generalized to other disease states and immunological phenotypes. In a later genetic analysis, fewer N-insertions in productive TCRs were reported among donors in an Asian-associated ancestry cluster than the roughly 700-donor mean. When HLA alleles, especially DR and DQ, strongly co-occurred, attributing TCR associations to individual alleles was difficult. Broadly in line with IMGT annotations, most TCR beta V segments showed up in productive rearrangements about 87% or about 30% of the time in an earlier analysis of several hundred of the donors. A further reported finding was that TCR beta sequences accurately predicted the HLA-A and HLA-B alleles for most subjects in the first cohort. Presence/absence analyses assumed roughly uniform sequencing depth across donors, an assumption that may not hold. Correlated functional status among segregating V segments might be attributable to linkage disequilibrium, but an unknown experimental factor could not be ruled out. This cohort had only TCR beta chains sequenced, and the lack of alpha or paired-chain data limited which features could be detected.

To note about this clone: The antigen it binds to is not known. Base qualities are missing; no much larger clone stands one base away.

The CDR3 numbers 15 residues from cysteine through phenylalanine. Kept here is only the CDR3 DNA, which spans 45 bases and is read in frame from base 1. Trimming accounts for 2 bases at V and 6 bases at J, while the number of junction bases matched to no gene is 7. The germline V gene encodes CDR1 SNHLY and CDR2 FYNNEI. The cohort comprised 670 or so healthy bone marrow donors. All cohort members were sampled while nominally healthy, although unrecorded immune exposures were likely present. The donor was CMV seronegative and belonged to the group of 320 or so seronegative cohort members. A peripheral blood sample was collected from each donor, and TCR beta sequencing was performed on peripheral blood mononuclear cells. The Qiagen DNeasy Blood Extraction Kit was used to extract genomic DNA from the blood cell samples. The library was prepared using the immunoSEQ multiplex PCR assay. The multiplex PCR relied on a mix of 60 forward primers for TCR Vbeta segments and 13 reverse primers for TCR Jbeta segments. Amplification of the CDR3 region of rearranged TCR beta genes was performed with a multiplex PCR assay on genomic DNA. The amplified TCR beta libraries were sequenced on the Illumina HiSeq System as 87-base-pair reads. In the authors' own workflow: A later analysis tallied roughly 78 million unique TCR beta chains across the 666 repertoires, and approximately 12 million of those chains were shared by two or more donors. A nearest-neighbor algorithm error-corrected the raw reads and collapsed the reads into unique sequences, merging closely related sequences to remove PCR and sequencing errors. CDR3 sequences were aligned to IMGT reference sequences to assign V, D and J gene segments. For a sequence to be retained, a match of at least six nucleotides was required to both a V gene segment and a J gene segment. A rearrangement was called productive if the CDR3 had no stop codons and remained in frame with V and J, and every other rearrangement was called non-productive. Following IMGT convention, CDR3 was defined as the stretch from the second conserved V-encoded cysteine to the conserved J-encoded phenylalanine. The earlier analysis of about 610 of the donors excluded any sequence lacking an unambiguous match to a single V gene segment. An earlier analysis of several hundred of the donors called V segments functional above 56.7% productive rearrangements and segregating when the between-donor standard deviation exceeded 5%. To diagnose cytomegalovirus status from the catalog of TCR beta chain sequences, a statistical classification framework was built. In a later analysis, V and J genes were assigned by comparing TCR nucleotide sequences against IMGT/GENE-DB human TR gene sequences. A later analysis assigned CDR3 sequences and most-parsimonious VDJ recombination scenarios with the TCRdist pipeline. In a later analysis, every TCR beta chain was defined by the combination of its CDR3 amino acid sequence and its V-gene family, and reads without a unique V-gene family were dropped. In a later analysis, approximately 640 highly shared, low-generation-probability nucleotide sequences were removed to address suspected cross-contamination and a sequencing artifact. A later analysis calculated a clonal expansion index for each public chain from normalized within-repertoire ranks of inferred template counts. Generation probabilities in a later analysis came from a VDJ recombination model fitted to out-of-frame rearrangements, and those results were checked against IGoR. In a later analysis, hypergeometric tests were used to score TCR-TCR, TCR-HLA and TCR-CMV co-occurrence, with a repertoire-size bias correction applied to TCR pairs. False discovery rates were estimated in a later analysis by permuting HLA or CMV assignments 20 times. In a later analysis, co-occurring TCRs were grouped with DBSCAN, and TCRdist sequence similarity was added when clustering was performed within HLA-allele-positive subsets. For co-occurrence clustering, repertoires with fewer than 30,000 or more than 120,000 public chains were excluded, along with about five repertoires with anomalous nucleotide sharing. Held by TCRdb, this immuneACCESS table contains in-frame sequences only and omits some clones. Under half of the omission traces to an unresolved V gene where checked; the cause of the rest is unknown. V, J and clone size reflect that table, while D and trimming were determined from the DNA. This sample is represented by 150,000 to 180,000 clones; approximately 69% of them were singletons. The ten top clones hold roughly 2% of the sample.

The chain is made from TRBV2 and TRBJ2-7, with 10 middle bases fitting TRBD2. Source material: PBMCs. This clonotype originated in a young man in good health and CMV-seronegative. The bases are TGTGCCAGCAGTGAATTTCTAGCGGGGGTGCTCGAGCAGTACTTC. Its coded protein is CASSEFLAGVLEQYF.